Below are 21 T cell receptor beta chains sequenced from a single sample in a study of graft-versus-host responses after intestinal transplantation. These receptors lack a known antigen. The method was immunoSEQ multiplex PCR; TCRdb's version includes in-frame clones alone and lacks a portion of them. This table holds 90,000 to 150,000 clones, roughly 95% found once. This specimen consisted of unstimulated CD8+ T cells sorted from spleen or lymph node cells, obtained before intestinal transplant. These receptors all come from a human donor who received an intestinal transplant.

This sequence joins TRBV4-3 and TRBJ2-7; D is ambiguous. Germline assignment: CDR1 LGHNA and CDR2 YSLEER. The CDR3 spans 16 residues. Trimming shortened V by 0 bases and J by 3 bases, and 15 bases separated the two germline ends. CDR3 loop: CASSQDPQLNVYEQYF. The CDR3 DNA sequence: TGCGCCAGCAGCCAAGATCCGCAGCTCAATGTCTACGAGCAGTACTTC.

V gene TRBV5-1 combines with J gene TRBJ2-5, with 12 nucleotides matching TRBD2. The J call is in doubt because the DNA end fits TRBJ2-7 better. CDR3 size: 15 residues. Germline lookup yields CDR1 SGHRS and CDR2 YFSETQ. CDR3 amino acids: CASSLRTSGAYEQYF. CDR3 sequence (DNA): TGCGCCAGCAGCTTGCGGACTAGCGGGGCCTACGAGCAGTACTTC.

The chain carries TRBV4-3 and TRBJ2-1, with 14 positions matching TRBD2. Germline V CDR1 and CDR2: LGHNA, YSLEER. CDR3 size: 19 residues. V lost 1 base to trimming and J lost 5 bases; unmatched junction nucleotides: 10. The CDR3 DNA follows: TGCGCCAGCAGCCAAGGGTTTCGACTAGCGGGAGGGCCTCACAATGAGCAGTTCTTC. This sequence encodes CASSQGFRLAGGPHNEQFF.

V gene TRBV5-1 combines with J gene TRBJ2-1; 10 bases are a match to TRBD2. J gave up 9 bases and V 2 bases, and 5 bases lay outside the gene matches. Germline V gene lookup returns CDR1 SGHRS and CDR2 YFSETQ. This CDR3 spans 14 amino acids. CDR3 sequence (DNA): TGCGCCAGCAGCTTCAGCGGGAGGGCCCCTGAGCAGTTCTTC. Translated, it gives CASSFSGRAPEQFF.

The genes are TRBV9 and TRBJ1-4; a possible D gene is TRBD1 (5 bases). The CDR3 has 16 amino acids. Germline lookup yields CDR1 SGDLS and CDR2 YYNGEE. The germline V and J ends were trimmed by 0 bases and 2 bases, with 11 bases remaining between them. CDR3 protein: CASSVDQGGTNEKLFF. CDR3 nucleotides: TGTGCCAGCAGCGTAGATCAGGGAGGCACTAATGAAAAACTGTTTTTT.

The chain joins TRBV11-1 to TRBJ2-7; weak D call: TRBD2 (5 bases). V was cut by 2 bases and J by 1 base, with 9 bases left in between. Germline values: CDR1 SGHAT, CDR2 FQDESV (reference sequence). The CDR3 spans 14 residues. The CDR3 DNA reads TGTGCCAGCAGCTTAATAGGGAGTTCCTACGAGCAGTACTTC. Translated: CASSLIGSSYEQYF. The full variable domain, with the rest looked up from reference TRBV11-1 and TRBJ2-7, is EAEVAQSPRYKITEKSQAVAFWCDPISGHATLYWYRQILGQGPELLVQFQDESVVDDSQLPKDRFSAERLKGVDSTLKIQPAELGDSAMYLCASSLIGSSYEQYFGPGTRLTVT.

This clone was recorded once. The chain couples TRBV28 to TRBJ1-6, with a weak D call TRBD1 (5 bases). CDR1 is MDHEN and CDR2 is SYDVKM in the germline V gene. The CDR3 is made up of 15 amino acids. Trimming removed 7 bases at V and 1 base at J, with 11 bases between. The CDR3 sequence is CASIMGGSYNSPLHF. CDR3 nucleotides: TGTGCCAGCATTATGGGGGGATCCTATAATTCACCCCTCCACTTT.

The V call is TRBV11-3, the J call TRBJ2-1; tentatively, D is TRBD1 or TRBD2 (5 bases each). This CDR3 contains 14 residues. Germline assignment: CDR1 SGHNT and CDR2 YENEEA. Deletions cut 1 base from V and 5 bases from J, with 9 bases between. In nucleotides, the CDR3 is TGTGCCAGCAGCTTAGCGGGGCCCCACAATGAGCAGTTCTTC. Encoded protein: CASSLAGPHNEQFF.

This clone was observed a single time. This rearrangement joins TRBV4-2 to TRBJ2-1; the match to TRBD2 covers 10 bases. This CDR3 comprises 15 residues. V shed 8 bases, J shed 2 bases, and the junction held 6 bases outside the gene matches. CDR1 is LGHNA, CDR2 YNFKEQ, per germline. The CDR3 reads CASGIAGGTYNEQFF. CDR3 in DNA: TGTGCCAGCGGGATAGCGGGAGGAACCTACAATGAGCAGTTCTTC.

Points on this clone: One end of the junction does not line up with germline, which may come from a read error. The rearrangement uses TRBV4-1 and TRBJ1-2; TRBD1 might be the D (6 bases). This CDR3 spans 15 amino acids. CDR1 is MGHRA, CDR2 YSYEKL, per germline. The CDR3 DNA reads as TGCGTCAGCAGCCAATCAGTTACAGGGTCCGATGGCTACACCTTC. Translation gives CVSSQSVTGSDGYTF.

The V gene is TRBV5-6, the J gene TRBJ2-2, with D possibly TRBD1 on 6 matching bases. Trimming removed 4 bases from V and 9 bases from J, with 13 bases in between. CDR3 length: 13 amino acids. The germline V gene has CDR1 SGHDT and CDR2 YYEEEE. The DNA of the CDR3 is TGTGCCAGCAGCCAAGACAGGTCCTGGGAGCTGTTTTTT. It codes for CASSQDRSWELFF.

This chain links TRBV19 with TRBJ2-7; possibly TRBD1 for D (6 bases). This CDR3 has 12 residues. Deletions cut 5 bases from V and 9 bases from J, with 14 bases between. From germline, CDR1 is LNHDA and CDR2 SQIVND (reference sequence). DNA of the CDR3: TGTGCCAGTAGTGCAGGGGAACGGCTGCAGTACTTC. This encodes CASSAGERLQYF.

In nucleotides, the CDR3 is TGTGCCAGCAGCTTAGTAGGAGGCGGGAGGCATTCCTACAATGAGCAGTTCTTC. The encoded protein is CASSLVGGGRHSYNEQFF. The gene calls are TRBV7-9 and TRBJ2-1; 8 bases line up with TRBD2. The CDR3 runs to 18 residues. Trimming removed 1 base from V and 1 base from J; junction bases left unmatched: 9. From germline, CDR1 is SEHNR and CDR2 FQNEAQ (reference sequence). The full variable domain, completed using reference TRBV7-9 and TRBJ2-1, is DTGVSQNPRHKITKRGQNVTFRCDPISEHNRLYWYRQTLGQGPEFLTYFQNEAQLEKSRLLSDRFSAERPKGSFSTLEIQRTEQGDSAMYLCASSLVGGGRHSYNEQFFGPGTRLTVL.

The gene calls are TRBV6-6 and TRBJ1-1, with D tentatively TRBD1 (5 bases). Germline V lookup: CDR1 MNHNY, CDR2 SVGAGI (reference sequence). The CDR3 totals 14 residues. Trimming took 2 bases from V and 5 from J, leaving 12 bases between them. DNA for the CDR3: TGTGCCAGCAGTTACCTGAGGGGAGCAACTGAAGCTTTCTTT. Its protein is CASSYLRGATEAFF.

The V gene is TRBV14, the J gene TRBJ2-7, with 9 bases fitting TRBD2. After removal of 3 bases from V and 0 bases from J, the junction contained 3 bases not matched to a gene. This CDR3 region has 15 residues. CDR1 is SGHDN, CDR2 FVKESK, per germline. The CDR3 region is CASSHFSGSSYEQYF. The CDR3 coding sequence is TGTGCCAGCAGCCATTTTAGCGGGAGCTCCTACGAGCAGTACTTC.

The chain recombines TRBV19 with TRBJ1-1; D may be TRBD1 (5 bases). Trimming cost V 3 bases and J 1 base, with 9 bases left between them. From germline, CDR1 is LNHDA and CDR2 SQIVND (reference sequence). This CDR3 has 14 amino acids. This CDR3 reads CASSMIGGNTEAFF. CDR3 nucleotides: TGTGCCAGTAGTATGATCGGGGGGAACACTGAAGCTTTCTTT.

The rearrangement links TRBV7-3 to TRBJ2-5; 11 bases match TRBD1. The DNA matches TRBJ2-7 better at its end, which makes the J call doubtful. CDR3 length equals 15 residues. The germline CDR1 and CDR2 sequences are SGHTA and FQGTGA. CDR3 region: CASSDAGQGVYEQYF. CDR3 DNA sequence: TGTGCCAGCAGCGACGCGGGACAGGGGGTCTACGAGCAGTACTTC.

The chain links TRBV4-1 to TRBJ2-1; D gene unclear. This CDR3 contains 14 residues. Germline V lookup: CDR1 MGHRA, CDR2 YSYEKL. The germline V and J ends were trimmed by 4 bases and 8 bases, with 15 bases remaining between them. CDR3 sequence: CASSPLPQSDEQFF. The CDR3 nucleotides are TGCGCCAGCAGCCCGCTCCCCCAAAGCGATGAGCAGTTCTTC.

The chain employs TRBV29-1 and TRBJ2-5, with D perhaps assigned TRBD1 or TRBD2 (5 bases each). Trimming left V 4 bases short and J 2 bases short, with 11 bases between. Germline CDR1 is SQVTM and CDR2 is ANQGSEA. This CDR3 is 13 amino acids long. This chain's CDR3 is CSVGGTVQETQYF. The CDR3, as DNA: TGCAGCGTTGGGGGGACGGTGCAAGAGACCCAGTACTTC.

This clone appeared a few times. The rearrangement joins TRBV5-4 to TRBJ1-1; D is unclear. With 4 bases removed from V and 1 base from J, the gap between germline ends came to 11 bases. In germline, CDR1 is SGHNT, CDR2 YYREEE (reference sequence). The CDR3 has 14 amino acids. This CDR3 reads CASSPWHGNTEAFF. The CDR3 nucleotides are TGTGCCAGCAGCCCTTGGCATGGGAACACTGAAGCTTTCTTT.

The rearrangement uses TRBV7-9 and TRBJ1-1, with D perhaps matching TRBD1 (5 bases). Trimming pared 1 base from V and 5 bases from J, leaving 14 bases between. Germline CDR1 SEHNR, CDR2 FQNEAQ (reference sequence). The CDR3 spans 15 residues. This CDR3 reads CASSLGPPGRTEAFF. The CDR3 DNA reads as TGTGCCAGCAGCTTAGGACCCCCAGGGAGGACTGAAGCTTTCTTT.